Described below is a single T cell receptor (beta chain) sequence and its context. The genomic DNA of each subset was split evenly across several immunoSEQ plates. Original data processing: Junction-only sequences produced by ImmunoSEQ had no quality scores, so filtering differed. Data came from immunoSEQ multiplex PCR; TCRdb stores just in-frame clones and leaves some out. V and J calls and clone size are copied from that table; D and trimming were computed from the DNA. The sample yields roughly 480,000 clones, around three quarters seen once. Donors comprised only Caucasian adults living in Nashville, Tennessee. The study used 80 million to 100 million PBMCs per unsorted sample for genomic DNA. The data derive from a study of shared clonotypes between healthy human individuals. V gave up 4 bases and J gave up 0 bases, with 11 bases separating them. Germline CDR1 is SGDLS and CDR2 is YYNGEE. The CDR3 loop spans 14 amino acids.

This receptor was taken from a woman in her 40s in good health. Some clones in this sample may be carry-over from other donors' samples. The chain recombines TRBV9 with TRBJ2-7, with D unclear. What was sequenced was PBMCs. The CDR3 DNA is TGTGCCAGCAGCACACGACTGGACTCCTACGAGCAGTACTTC. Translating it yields CASSTRLDSYEQYF.